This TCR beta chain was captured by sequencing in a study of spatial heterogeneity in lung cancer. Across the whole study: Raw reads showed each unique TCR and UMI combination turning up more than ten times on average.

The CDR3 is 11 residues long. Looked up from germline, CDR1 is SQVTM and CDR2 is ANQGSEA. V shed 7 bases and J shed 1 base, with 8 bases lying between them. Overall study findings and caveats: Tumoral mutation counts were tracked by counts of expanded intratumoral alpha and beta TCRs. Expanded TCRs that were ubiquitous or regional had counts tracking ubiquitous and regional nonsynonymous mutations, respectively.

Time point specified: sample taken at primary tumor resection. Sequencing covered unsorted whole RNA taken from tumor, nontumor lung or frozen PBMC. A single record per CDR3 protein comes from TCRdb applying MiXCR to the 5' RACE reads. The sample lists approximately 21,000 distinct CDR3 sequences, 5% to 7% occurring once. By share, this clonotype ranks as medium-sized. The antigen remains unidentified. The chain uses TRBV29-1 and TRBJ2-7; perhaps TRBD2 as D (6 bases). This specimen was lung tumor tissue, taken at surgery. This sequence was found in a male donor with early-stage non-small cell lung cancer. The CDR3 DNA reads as TGCAGCGCCCGGGAGTCCTACGAGCAGTACTTC. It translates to CSARESYEQYF.